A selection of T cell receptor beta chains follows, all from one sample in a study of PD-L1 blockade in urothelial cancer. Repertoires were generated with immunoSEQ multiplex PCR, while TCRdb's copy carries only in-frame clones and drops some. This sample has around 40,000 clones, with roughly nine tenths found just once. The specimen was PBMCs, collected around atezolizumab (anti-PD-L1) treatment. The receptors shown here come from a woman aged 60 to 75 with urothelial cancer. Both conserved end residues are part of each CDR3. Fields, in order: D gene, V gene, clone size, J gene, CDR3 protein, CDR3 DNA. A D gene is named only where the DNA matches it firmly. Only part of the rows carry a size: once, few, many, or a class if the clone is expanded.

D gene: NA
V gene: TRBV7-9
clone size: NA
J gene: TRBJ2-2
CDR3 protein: CASSFYTGELFF
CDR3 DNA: TGTGCCAGCAGCTTCTACACCGGGGAGCTGTTTTTT

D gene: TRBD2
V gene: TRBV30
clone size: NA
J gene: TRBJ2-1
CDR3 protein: CAWSTRVSGLFYNEQFF
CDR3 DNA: TGTGCCTGGAGTACCCGGGTTAGCGGGCTCTTCTACAATGAGCAGTTCTTC

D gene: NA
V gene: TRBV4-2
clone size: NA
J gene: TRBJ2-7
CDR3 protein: CASSTGRQGPYEQYF
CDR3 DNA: TGTGCCAGCAGTACCGGGAGGCAGGGGCCCTACGAGCAGTACTTC

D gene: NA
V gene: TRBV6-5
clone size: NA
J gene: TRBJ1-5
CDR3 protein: CATTAGGNQPQHF
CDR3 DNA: TGTGCCACCACGGCAGGGGGCAATCAGCCCCAGCATTTT

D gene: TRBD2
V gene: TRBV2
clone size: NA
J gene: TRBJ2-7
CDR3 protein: CASRVLAGGGEQYF
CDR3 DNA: TGTGCCAGCAGAGTACTAGCGGGAGGTGGCGAGCAGTACTTC

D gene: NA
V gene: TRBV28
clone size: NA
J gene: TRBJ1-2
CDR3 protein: CASSLVEYGYTF
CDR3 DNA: TGTGCCAGCAGTTTGGTCGAGTATGGCTACACCTTC

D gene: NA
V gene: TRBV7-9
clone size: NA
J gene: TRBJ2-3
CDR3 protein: CASSLLSGDPDTQYF
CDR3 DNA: TGTGCCAGCAGCTTATTATCGGGAGACCCAGATACGCAGTATTTT

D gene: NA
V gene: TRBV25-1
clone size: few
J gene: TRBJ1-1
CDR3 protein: CASSGHGGPTEAFF
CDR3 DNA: TGTGCCAGCAGTGGCCATGGGGGCCCCACTGAAGCTTTCTTT

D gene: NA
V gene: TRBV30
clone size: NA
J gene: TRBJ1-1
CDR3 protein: CAWNVHGGTEAFF
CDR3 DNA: TGTGCCTGGAACGTTCACGGTGGCACTGAAGCTTTCTTT

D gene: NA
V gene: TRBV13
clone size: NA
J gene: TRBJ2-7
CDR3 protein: CASSLEGLTLGIGEQYF
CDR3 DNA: TGTGCCAGCAGCTTGGAAGGACTGACCCTAGGGATTGGCGAGCAGTACTTC

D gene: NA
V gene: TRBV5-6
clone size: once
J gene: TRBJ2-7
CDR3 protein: CASTTRNRAPYEQYF
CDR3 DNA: TGTGCCAGCACTACTAGAAACAGGGCTCCCTACGAGCAGTACTTC

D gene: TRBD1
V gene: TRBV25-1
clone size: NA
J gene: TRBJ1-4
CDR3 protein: CASKRTGGTNEKLFF
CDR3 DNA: TGTGCCAGCAAAAGGACAGGGGGTACCAATGAAAAACTGTTTTTT

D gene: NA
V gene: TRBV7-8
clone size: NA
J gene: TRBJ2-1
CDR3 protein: CASSPYGASDYNEQFF
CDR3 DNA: TGTGCCAGCAGCCCCTACGGGGCTAGCGATTACAATGAGCAGTTCTTC

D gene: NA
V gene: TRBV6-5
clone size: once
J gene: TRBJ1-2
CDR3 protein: CASSYSDSNYGYTF
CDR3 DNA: TGTGCCAGCAGTTACTCCGACAGTAACTATGGCTACACCTTC

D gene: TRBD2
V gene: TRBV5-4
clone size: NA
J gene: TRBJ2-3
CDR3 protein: CASGSPIAGIGTDTQYF
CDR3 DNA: TGTGCCAGCGGATCACCAATAGCGGGAATAGGCACAGATACGCAGTATTTT

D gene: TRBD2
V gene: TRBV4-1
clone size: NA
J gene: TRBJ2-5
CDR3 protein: CASSQRGEGETQYF
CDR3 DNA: TGCGCCAGCAGCCAACGGGGGGAGGGGGAGACCCAGTACTTC

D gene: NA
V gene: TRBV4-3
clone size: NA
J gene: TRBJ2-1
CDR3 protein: CASAGTVLLNEQFF
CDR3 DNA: TGCGCCAGCGCGGGGACAGTCCTATTAAATGAGCAGTTCTTC

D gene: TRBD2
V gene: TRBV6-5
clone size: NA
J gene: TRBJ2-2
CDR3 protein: CASSATGLAAGELFF
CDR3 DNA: TGTGCCAGCAGCGCAACGGGACTAGCGGCCGGGGAGCTGTTTTTT

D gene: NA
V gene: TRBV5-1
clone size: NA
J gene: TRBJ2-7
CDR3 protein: CASSLLGGTYEQYF
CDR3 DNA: TGCGCCAGCAGCCTCTTGGGAGGCACCTACGAGCAGTACTTC

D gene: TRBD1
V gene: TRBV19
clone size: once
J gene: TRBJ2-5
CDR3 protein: CASSDRTGPGYAQYF
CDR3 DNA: TGTGCCAGTAGCGATCGGACAGGGCCGGGTTATGCCCAGTACTTC

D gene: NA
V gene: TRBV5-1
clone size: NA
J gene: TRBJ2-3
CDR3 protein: CASSSEMTDTQYF
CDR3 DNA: TGCGCCAGCAGCAGCGAGATGACAGATACGCAGTATTTT

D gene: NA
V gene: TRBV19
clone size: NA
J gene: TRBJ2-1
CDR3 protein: CASSINRWSGNEQFF
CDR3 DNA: TGTGCCAGTAGTATCAACAGATGGAGCGGCAATGAGCAGTTCTTC

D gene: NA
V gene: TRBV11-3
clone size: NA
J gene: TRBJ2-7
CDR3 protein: CASSLGGSAPYEQYF
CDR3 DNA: TGTGCCAGCAGCTTAGGCGGGTCCGCGCCCTACGAGCAGTACTTC

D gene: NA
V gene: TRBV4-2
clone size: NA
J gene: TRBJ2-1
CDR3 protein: CASSQVSSGGTHNEQFF
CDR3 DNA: TGTGCCAGCAGCCAAGTGTCGAGCGGAGGAACTCACAATGAGCAGTTCTTC

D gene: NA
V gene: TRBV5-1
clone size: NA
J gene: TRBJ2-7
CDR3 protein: CASSLADEQYF
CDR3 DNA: TGCGCCAGCAGCTTGGCCGACGAGCAGTACTTC

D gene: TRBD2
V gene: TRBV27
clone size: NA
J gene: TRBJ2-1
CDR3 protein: CASSLLLAGGPGEQFF
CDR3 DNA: TGTGCCAGCAGTCTACTACTAGCGGGAGGGCCCGGTGAGCAGTTCTTC

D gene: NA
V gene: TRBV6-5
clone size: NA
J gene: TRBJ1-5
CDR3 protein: CASSYKAANQPQHF
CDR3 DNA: TGTGCCAGCAGTTATAAGGCGGCGAATCAGCCCCAGCATTTT

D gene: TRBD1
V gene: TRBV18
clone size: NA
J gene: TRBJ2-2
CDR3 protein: CASSPPGTEGTGELFF
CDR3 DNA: TGTGCCAGCTCACCGCCCGGGACAGAAGGCACCGGGGAGCTGTTTTTT

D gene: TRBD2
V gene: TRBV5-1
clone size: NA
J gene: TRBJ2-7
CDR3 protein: CASSGGLAGAPSSYEQYF
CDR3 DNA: TGCGCCAGCAGCGGGGGGCTAGCGGGAGCCCCAAGCTCCTACGAGCAGTACTTC

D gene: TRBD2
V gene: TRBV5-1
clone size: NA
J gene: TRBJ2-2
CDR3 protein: CASSSAGLAGGPTGELFF
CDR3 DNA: TGCGCCAGCAGCTCCGCGGGACTAGCGGGAGGGCCGACCGGGGAGCTGTTTTTT

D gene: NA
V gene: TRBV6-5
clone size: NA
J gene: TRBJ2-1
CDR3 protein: CASTGAGRKYNEQFF
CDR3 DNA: TGTGCCAGCACCGGAGCGGGTCGGAAGTACAATGAGCAGTTCTTC

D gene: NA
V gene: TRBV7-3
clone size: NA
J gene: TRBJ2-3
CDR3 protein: CASSSPPRDTQYF
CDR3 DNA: TGTGCCAGCAGCTCCCCGCCTAGGGATACGCAGTATTTT

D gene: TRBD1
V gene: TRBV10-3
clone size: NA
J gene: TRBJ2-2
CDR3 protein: CAISESAGGATGELFF
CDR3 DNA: TGTGCCATCAGTGAGTCGGCAGGGGGTGCCACCGGGGAGCTGTTTTTT

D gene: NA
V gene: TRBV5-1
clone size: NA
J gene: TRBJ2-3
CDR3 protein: CASSLKDGGRRDADTQYF
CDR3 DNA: TGCGCCAGCAGCTTGAAGGACGGAGGTAGGCGGGATGCAGATACGCAGTATTTT

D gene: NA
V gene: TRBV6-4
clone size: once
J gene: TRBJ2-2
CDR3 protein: CASSATGRGELFF
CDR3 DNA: TGTGCCAGCAGTGCTACGGGAAGGGGGGAGCTGTTTTTT

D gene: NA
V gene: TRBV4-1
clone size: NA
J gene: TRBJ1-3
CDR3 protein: CASSQDWGGNSGNTIYF
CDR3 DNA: TGCGCCAGCAGCCAAGATTGGGGCGGGAACTCTGGAAACACCATATATTTT

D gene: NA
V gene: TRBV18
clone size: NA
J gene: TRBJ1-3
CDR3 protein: CASSPSSPQGTGNTIYF
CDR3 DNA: TGTGCCAGCTCACCATCATCCCCCCAGGGGACTGGAAACACCATATATTTT

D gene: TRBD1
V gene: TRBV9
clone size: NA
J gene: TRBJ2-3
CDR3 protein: CASSVGGQGSGLADTQYF
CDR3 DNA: TGTGCCAGCAGCGTAGGGGGACAGGGATCGGGGTTAGCAGATACGCAGTATTTT

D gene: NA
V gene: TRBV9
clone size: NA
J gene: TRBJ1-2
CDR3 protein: CASSVGPLDSNYGYTF
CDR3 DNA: TGTGCCAGCAGCGTAGGACCTCTGGACAGTAACTATGGCTACACCTTC

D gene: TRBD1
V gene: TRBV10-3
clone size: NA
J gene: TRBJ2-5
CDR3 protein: CAISMGQGRGETQYF
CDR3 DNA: TGTGCCATCAGTATGGGACAGGGGAGGGGAGAGACCCAGTACTTC

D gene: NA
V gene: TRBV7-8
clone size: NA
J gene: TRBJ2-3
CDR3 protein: CASSLAHNSLYTQYF
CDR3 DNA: TGTGCCAGCAGCTTAGCGCATAATAGTTTGTATACGCAGTATTTT

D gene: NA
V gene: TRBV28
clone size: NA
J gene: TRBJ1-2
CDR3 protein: CASSSLGGNGYTF
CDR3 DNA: TGTGCCAGCAGTTCCCTGGGAGGGAATGGCTACACCTTC

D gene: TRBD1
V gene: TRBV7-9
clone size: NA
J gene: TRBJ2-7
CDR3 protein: CASRLTGTGVYEQYF
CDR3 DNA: TGTGCCAGCAGGCTAACCGGGACAGGGGTCTACGAGCAGTACTTC

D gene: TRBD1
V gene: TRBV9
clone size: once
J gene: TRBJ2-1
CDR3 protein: CASSASRGRNNEQFF
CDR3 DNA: TGTGCCAGCAGCGCGTCCAGGGGGCGGAACAATGAGCAGTTCTTC

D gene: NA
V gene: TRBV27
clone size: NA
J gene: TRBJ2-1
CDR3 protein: CATSGGGGSYNEQFF
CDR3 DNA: TGTGCCACCTCAGGGGGCGGGGGCTCCTACAATGAGCAGTTCTTC

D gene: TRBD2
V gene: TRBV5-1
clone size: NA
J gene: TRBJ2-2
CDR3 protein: CASSLGLAGGTAGELFF
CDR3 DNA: TGCGCCAGCAGCCTCGGACTAGCGGGAGGAACGGCCGGGGAGCTGTTTTTT

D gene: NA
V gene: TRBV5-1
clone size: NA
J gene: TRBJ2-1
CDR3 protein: CASSWGAGPYNEQFF
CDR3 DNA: TGCGCCAGCAGCTGGGGAGCGGGCCCCTACAATGAGCAGTTCTTC

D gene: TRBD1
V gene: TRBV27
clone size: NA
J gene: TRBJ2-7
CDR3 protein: CASSMTGFSYEQYF
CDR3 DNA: TGTGCCAGCAGTATGACAGGGTTCTCCTACGAGCAGTACTTC

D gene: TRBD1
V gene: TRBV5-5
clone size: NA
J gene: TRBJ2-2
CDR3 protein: CASSLGQGARWAGELFF
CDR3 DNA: TGTGCCAGCAGCTTGGGACAGGGGGCTCGGTGGGCCGGGGAGCTGTTTTTT

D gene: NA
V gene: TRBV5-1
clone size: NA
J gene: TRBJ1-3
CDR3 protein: CASSFSGTQSSGNTIYF
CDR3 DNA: TGCGCCAGCAGCTTTAGCGGGACACAGAGCTCTGGAAACACCATATATTTT

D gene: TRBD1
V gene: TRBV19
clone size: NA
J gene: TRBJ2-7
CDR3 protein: CASSVDRGRSYEQYF
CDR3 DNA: TGTGCCAGTAGTGTTGACAGGGGCCGTTCCTACGAGCAGTACTTC

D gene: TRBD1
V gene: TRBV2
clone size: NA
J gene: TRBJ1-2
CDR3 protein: CASSDNRGPYGYTF
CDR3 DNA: TGTGCCAGCAGTGACAACAGGGGCCCTTATGGCTACACCTTC

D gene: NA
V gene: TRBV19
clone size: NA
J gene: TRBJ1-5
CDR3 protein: CASSIGGSLGNQPQHF
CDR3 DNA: TGTGCCAGTAGTATAGGAGGGAGCCTGGGCAATCAGCCCCAGCATTTT

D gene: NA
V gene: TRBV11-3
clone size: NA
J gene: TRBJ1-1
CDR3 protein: CASSLRNPRGGKFF
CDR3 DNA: TGTGCCAGCAGCCTTAGGAACCCGAGGGGAGGTAAGTTCTTT

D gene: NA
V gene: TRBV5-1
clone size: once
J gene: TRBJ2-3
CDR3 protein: CASSRGSRRTDTQYF
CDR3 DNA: TGCGCCAGCAGCAGGGGGTCGAGGAGGACAGATACGCAGTATTTT

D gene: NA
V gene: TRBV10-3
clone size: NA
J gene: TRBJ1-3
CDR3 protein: CAIRDSSGNTIYF
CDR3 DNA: TGTGCCATCAGGGACAGCTCTGGAAACACCATATATTTT

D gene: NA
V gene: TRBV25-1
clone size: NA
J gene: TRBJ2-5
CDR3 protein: CASSEYGGTQETQYF
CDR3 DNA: TGTGCCAGCAGTGAATACGGGGGAACCCAAGAGACCCAGTACTTC

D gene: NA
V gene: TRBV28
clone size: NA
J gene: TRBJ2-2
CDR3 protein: CASSLIDAGPQAGELFF
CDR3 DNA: TGTGCCAGCAGTTTAATCGACGCGGGACCACAGGCCGGGGAGCTGTTTTTT

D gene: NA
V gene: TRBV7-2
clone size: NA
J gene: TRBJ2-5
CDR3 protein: CASKSRLAGETQYF
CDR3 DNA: TGTGCCAGCAAATCACGACTGGCGGGAGAGACCCAGTACTTC

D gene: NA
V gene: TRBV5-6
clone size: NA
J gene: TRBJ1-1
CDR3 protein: CASSLYGKGGATEAFF
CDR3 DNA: TGTGCCAGCAGCTTGTACGGGAAAGGGGGAGCCACTGAAGCTTTCTTT